These T cell receptor beta chains were read from a single sample in a study of cytomegalovirus exposure and HLA in healthy donors. Using immunoSEQ multiplex PCR, the repertoire was profiled, and TCRdb retains in-frame clones only, with some absent. Of about 94,000 clones listed, around 8% are singletons. Source material: PBMCs. The source is a man in his fifties or sixties in good health and CMV-seronegative. The CDR3 runs from the conserved cysteine through the conserved F or W. A D gene is named only where the DNA matches it firmly. Clone size is given for some rows only: seen once, a few or many times, or a class if the clone is expanded.

j_call d_call clone_size v_call cdr3_nt cdr3_aa
TRBJ2-6 NA few TRBV19 TGTGCCAGTAGTAAGTGGGCAGCTGGGGCCAACGTCCTGACTTTC CASSKWAAGANVLTF
TRBJ2-1 NA NA TRBV6-5 TGTGCCAGCAGAAGTACAGGGATTTCCTACAATGAGCAGTTCTTC CASRSTGISYNEQFF
TRBJ1-2 TRBD1 NA TRBV7-7 TGTGCTAGCAGTTTACAGGGGGCGTCGAGGGGCTACACCTTC CASSLQGASRGYTF
TRBJ2-7 TRBD1 NA TRBV28 TGTGCCAGCAGGATAAACAGGGGAGAGCAGTACTTC CASRINRGEQYF
TRBJ2-7 NA few TRBV29-1 TGCAGCGTTGAAGAGATAACACGTCAGTACTTC CSVEEITRQYF
TRBJ2-7 TRBD2 NA TRBV18 TGTGCCAGCTCACCACCAGCGGGGGGGTACGAGCAGTACTTC CASSPPAGGYEQYF
TRBJ2-7 TRBD2 few TRBV28 TGTGCCAGCAGTTTGGACGGGAGGGCACACGAGCAGTACTTC CASSLDGRAHEQYF
TRBJ2-7 NA few TRBV19 TGTGCCAGTAGTATCGCCAGCGCAACAACCTACGAGCAGTACTTC CASSIASATTYEQYF
TRBJ1-2 NA few TRBV6-1 TGTGCCCTGCGGGGCGACTCCAGCTATGGCTACACCTTC CALRGDSSYGYTF
TRBJ1-5 NA NA TRBV9 TGTGCCAGCAGCGCCGACTGGAATCAGCCCCAGCATTTT CASSADWNQPQHF
TRBJ1-1 NA NA TRBV7-2 TGTGCCAGCAGCTTAGAGGTTACGGGGTCCGGTTGGGCTTTCTTT CASSLEVTGSGWAFF
TRBJ2-1 NA NA TRBV10-1 TGCGCCAGCAGAGACTTGCAGTTCTTC CASRDLQFF
TRBJ1-1 TRBD1 few TRBV10-3 TGTGCCATCAACCAGGGGGGCACTGAAGCTTTCTTT CAINQGGTEAFF
TRBJ2-7 NA NA TRBV6-1 TGTGCCAGCAGTGAAGAAGGACCCGGGGTCTACGAGCAGTACTTC CASSEEGPGVYEQYF
TRBJ2-3 TRBD2 few TRBV19 TGTGCCAGTAGTATAGATCGGCTAGCGGGAGTAGGCCTTCAGGCAGATACGCAGTATTTT CASSIDRLAGVGLQADTQYF
TRBJ2-7 NA once TRBV30 TGTGCCTGGAGCGAGAGGTACGAGCAGTACTTC CAWSERYEQYF
TRBJ2-7 NA few TRBV5-1 TGCGCCAGCAGCTTGGCCGGGTCAACCTACGAGCAGTACTTC CASSLAGSTYEQYF
TRBJ1-1 TRBD1 NA TRBV7-7 TGTGCTAGCAGCCGGGACAGGGACACTGAAGCTTTCTTT CASSRDRDTEAFF
TRBJ2-3 TRBD1 few TRBV6-1 TGTGCCAGCCTTCTGGACAGGGGTGTGACAGATACGCAGTATTTT CASLLDRGVTDTQYF
TRBJ1-1 NA few TRBV23-1 TGCGCCAGCCCCGGGTGTTCCGTAGGCCGAGGGACTGAAGCTTTCTTT CASPGCSVGRGTEAFF
TRBJ1-5 NA few TRBV28 TGTGCCAGCAGTTTAACGGGGGGGGCCAATCAGCCCCAGCATTTT CASSLTGGANQPQHF
TRBJ2-2 TRBD2 NA TRBV30 TGTGCCTCCCCAGGGAGGGGCGCCGACACCGGGGAGCTGTTTTTT CASPGRGADTGELFF
TRBJ2-1 TRBD2 few TRBV7-8 TGTGCCAGCACCATGCGGGCACTAGCGGGGAGTAATGAGCAGTTCTTC CASTMRALAGSNEQFF
TRBJ1-4 NA NA TRBV4-3 TGCGCCAGCAGCCAGCAACCCGGGGGAGGGCCGGGGGAAAAACTGTTTTTT CASSQQPGGGPGEKLFF
TRBJ2-7 NA NA TRBV5-5 TGTGCCAGCAGCCCCGGGCGGGGGCCCTACGAGCAGTACTTC CASSPGRGPYEQYF
TRBJ2-2 NA few TRBV11-3 TGTGCCAGCAGCCTGAACACCGGGGAGCTGTTTTTT CASSLNTGELFF
TRBJ1-2 TRBD1 few TRBV9 TGTGCCAGCAGCGTAACCGGACAGGGGAGCTATGGCTACACCTTC CASSVTGQGSYGYTF
TRBJ2-1 TRBD2 NA TRBV9 TGTGCCAGCAGCGTAGGACTAGCGTCCTACAATGAGCAGTTCTTC CASSVGLASYNEQFF
TRBJ2-3 TRBD2 NA TRBV30 TGTGCCTGGAACCTTAGCGGGAGGCCATCAATTGTGCAGTATTTT CAWNLSGRPSIVQYF
TRBJ1-2 NA NA TRBV30 TGTGCCTGGAGTGTACAGGGCGGCTATGGCTACACCTTC CAWSVQGGYGYTF
TRBJ2-5 NA NA TRBV18 TGTGCCAGCTCACCACCAACGGGGGGCGGTGAGACCCAGTACTTC CASSPPTGGGETQYF
TRBJ2-3 TRBD2 NA TRBV5-4 TGTGCCAGCAGCTTGGTTCTAGCGGCCACAGATACGCAGTATTTT CASSLVLAATDTQYF
TRBJ1-4 TRBD1 few TRBV5-1 TGCGCCAGCAGAAAGCAGGGGGCATCTGACGAAAAACTGTTTTTT CASRKQGASDEKLFF
TRBJ1-2 TRBD1 NA TRBV5-4 TGTGCCAGCAGCTTGGGGGACAGGGACTATGGCTACACCTTC CASSLGDRDYGYTF
TRBJ2-3 NA NA TRBV19 TGTGCCAGTAGTATAGGGGGGGTGGCAGATACGCAGTATTTT CASSIGGVADTQYF
TRBJ2-1 TRBD2 NA TRBV6-4 TGTGCCAGAACCGGGACTAGCGGGCCTAGCTCCTACAATGAGCAGTTCTTC CARTGTSGPSSYNEQFF
TRBJ1-5 TRBD1 NA TRBV2 TGTGCCAGCAGTGAAGGAGACAGGGGGTGGAATCAGCCCCAGCATTTT CASSEGDRGWNQPQHF
TRBJ2-1 NA NA TRBV7-6 TGTGCCAGCAGCCCATTGAGGAACGGGTGGCAGTTCTTC CASSPLRNGWQFF
TRBJ1-6 NA few TRBV2 TGTGCCAGCATTCCGATCAGGGATTCACCCCTCCACTTT CASIPIRDSPLHF
TRBJ1-3 TRBD1 NA TRBV6-6 TGTGCCAGCAGTTCGGGACAGGGCGTTGGTGAATATTTT CASSSGQGVGEYF
TRBJ1-2 NA few TRBV9 TGTGCCAGCAGCGTAGGAAGAGGCCAGCTCACCTTC CASSVGRGQLTF